This T cell receptor beta chain was retrieved from a study of OX40 agonist ivuxolimab in advanced cancers. General study points: Some nonresponders also had low normalized T-cell clonal expansion.

In the case of this clone: Its antigen is currently unknown.

Libraries were prepared by immunoSEQ multiplex PCR; TCRdb keeps only in-frame clonotypes and omits some of them. This table has some 60,000 clones, roughly nine tenths appearing once. This CDR3 contains 12 residues. CDR1 SGHNT and CDR2 YYREEE come from the germline V gene (reference sequence). V shed 4 bases and J 14 bases; nucleotides not matched to a gene: 9. The TCR sequence derives from an adult with an advanced solid tumor such as melanoma, head and neck, liver or kidney cancer. The V and J genes are TRBV5-4 and TRBJ2-1, with 7 bases aligning to TRBD2. The sample was CD4+ or CD8+ T cells sorted from blood, taken in a trial of the OX40 agonist ivuxolimab. Here the CDR3 DNA reads TGTGCCAGCAGCCCCTCCGGGGGGAGGGAGTTCTTC. Protein: CASSPSGGREFF.